Listed below are T cell receptor beta chains from one sample, sequenced in a study of radiotherapy plus CTLA-4 blockade in lung cancer. Clones were read by immunoSEQ multiplex PCR, and TCRdb kept only the in-frame ones, dropping some. The repertoire holds 50,000 or so clones, with 70% to 85% as singletons. The sequencing used peripheral blood, collected from a patient treated with radiotherapy plus ipilimumab. These receptors all stem from a human donor with non-small cell lung cancer who had a partial response to radiotherapy plus ipilimumab. The CDR3 runs from the conserved cysteine through the conserved F or W. The order of the fields is J gene, V gene, clone size, D gene, CDR3 DNA, CDR3 protein. D genes are given only for firm matches. Expanded clones are given a class, and other clones once, few, many or no size at all.

>TRBJ1-2|TRBV19|.|TRBD1
TGTGCCAGTACCGAACAGGGGACGTATGGCTACACCTTC
CASTEQGTYGYTF
>TRBJ2-7|TRBV4-1|few|.
TGCGCCAGCAGCCAAGATGAGTCGTCCGAGCAGTACTTC
CASSQDESSEQYF
>TRBJ1-2|TRBV11-2|.|TRBD1
TGTGCCAGCAGCTACTTGACAGGGGGCGCCGGCTACACCTTC
CASSYLTGGAGYTF
>TRBJ1-5|TRBV2|once|.
TGTGCCAGCAGTGGGGCAGGTCAGAGCAATCAGCCCCAGCATTTT
CASSGAGQSNQPQHF
>TRBJ1-1|TRBV5-1|few|.
TGCGCCAGCAGCTTACAGGGTAACACTGAAGCTTTCTTT
CASSLQGNTEAFF
>TRBJ1-6|TRBV7-2|.|TRBD1
TGTGCCAGCAGCCCCAGGACAGGACTAACTAATTCACCCCTCCACTTT
CASSPRTGLTNSPLHF
>TRBJ2-1|TRBV7-9|.|.
TGTGCCAGCAGCTTACCCGACAGAGGAAATGAGCAGTTCTTC
CASSLPDRGNEQFF
>TRBJ1-5|TRBV28|.|.
TGTGCCAGCAGCGAACGACAAGTGAATCAGCCCCAGCATTTT
CASSERQVNQPQHF
>TRBJ1-1|TRBV7-2|.|.
TGTGCCAGCAGCCCCATGGGTGGCGGAAACACTGAAGCTTTCTTT
CASSPMGGGNTEAFF
>TRBJ1-2|TRBV11-2|.|TRBD1
TGTGCCAGCAGCCCTCGACAGGGTTTCGGCTACACCTTC
CASSPRQGFGYTF
>TRBJ2-1|TRBV4-2|once|TRBD2
TGTGCCAGCAGCCAAGGGGTCTCTAGCGGGGTCTACAATGAGCAGTTCTTC
CASSQGVSSGVYNEQFF
>TRBJ2-5|TRBV4-2|few|TRBD2
TGTGCCAGCAGCCCCGGAGGAACGGGGGGTAGGGAGACCCAGTACTTC
CASSPGGTGGRETQYF
>TRBJ2-5|TRBV19|few|TRBD1
TGTGCCAGTAGTTGGAGGACAGGGGGGACTCCGGGGACCCAGTACTTC
CASSWRTGGTPGTQYF
>TRBJ2-5|TRBV5-1|once|.
TGCGCCAGCAGCTTTGAGGAGACCCAGTACTTC
CASSFEETQYF
>TRBJ1-5|TRBV7-2|.|.
TGTGCCAGCAGCTTAGCTCAGTATCAGCCCCAGCATTTT
CASSLAQYQPQHF
>TRBJ2-3|TRBV5-4|.|.
TGTGCCAGCAGCTTGGGGGCTAGCAGCACAGATACGCAGTATTTT
CASSLGASSTDTQYF
>TRBJ2-5|TRBV6-5|.|.
TGTGCCAGCAAGCTACAGGGAGTGGAGACCCAGTACTTC
CASKLQGVETQYF
>TRBJ1-4|TRBV6-1|.|TRBD1
TGTGCCAGCCTGTACCCCACAGGGGATAATGAAAAACTGTTTTTT
CASLYPTGDNEKLFF
>TRBJ2-3|TRBV5-1|.|.
TGCGCCAGCAGCTTAGGGGTAGCAGATACGCAGTATTTT
CASSLGVADTQYF
>TRBJ1-2|TRBV28|.|.
TGTGCCAGCAGTTTGGCGGGGGGCGTAGGAGGCTACACCTTC
CASSLAGGVGGYTF
>TRBJ1-3|TRBV5-6|.|TRBD1
TGTGCCAGCAGCTTACCCGGGACAGCACGAACTGGAAACACCATATATTTT
CASSLPGTARTGNTIYF
>TRBJ2-1|TRBV7-3|.|TRBD2
TGTGCCAGCAGCTTAAATGGATACCGCGCTAGCGGTCCTGACAATGAGCAGTTCTTC
CASSLNGYRASGPDNEQFF
>TRBJ2-7|TRBV6-5|.|TRBD1
TGTGCCAGCAGTTACGGGACAGGAGGCTACGAGCAGTACTTC
CASSYGTGGYEQYF
>TRBJ1-6|TRBV9|.|TRBD1
TGTGCCAGCAGCGCTGGGACAGGGGAGGATTCACCCCTCCACTTT
CASSAGTGEDSPLHF
>TRBJ2-1|TRBV5-1|.|TRBD2
TGCGCCAGCAGTACTAGCGGGGGGGCGAACAATGAGCAGTTCTTC
CASSTSGGANNEQFF
>TRBJ1-1|TRBV2|.|.
TGTGCCAGCAGCCAATCGGGGTCGGGGAACACTGAAGCTTTCTTT
CASSQSGSGNTEAFF
>TRBJ1-1|TRBV6-6|.|TRBD1
TGTGCCAGCAGTCCTGGGACAGGGGACACTGAAGCTTTCTTT
CASSPGTGDTEAFF
>TRBJ2-7|TRBV19|.|TRBD1
TGTGCCAGTAGTATAGGCGGACAGGGATCCTACGAGCAGTACTTC
CASSIGGQGSYEQYF
>TRBJ2-3|TRBV7-3|.|TRBD2
TGTGCCAGCAGCGGAGGGACTAGCGTATCAGATACGCAGTATTTT
CASSGGTSVSDTQYF
>TRBJ2-6|TRBV28|.|.
TGTGCCAGCAGTTTGCTTTTGGGGCTTACACAGGGCGCCTCTGGGGCCAACGTCCTGACTTTC
CASSLLLGLTQGASGANVLTF
>TRBJ1-1|TRBV5-4|few|TRBD1
TGTGCCAGCAGCTATCACAGGGGTGTGGACACTGAAGCTTTCTTT
CASSYHRGVDTEAFF
>TRBJ1-4|TRBV4-1|.|TRBD1
TGCGCCAGCAGCCCGGGACAGGGGTTTGAAAAACTGTTTTTT
CASSPGQGFEKLFF
>TRBJ2-2|TRBV7-3|.|TRBD2
TGTGCCAGCAGCTTCGTTAGCGGGGCGGTCACCGGGGAGCTGTTTTTT
CASSFVSGAVTGELFF
>TRBJ1-1|TRBV19|.|.
TGTGCCAGTAGTATCCCGACGGAGATGAACACTGAAGCTTTCTTT
CASSIPTEMNTEAFF
>TRBJ1-6|TRBV7-9|.|.
TGTGCCAGCAGCTTGCAACCCCAAAGCGCCTATAATTCACCCCTCCACTTT
CASSLQPQSAYNSPLHF
>TRBJ1-1|TRBV7-9|.|TRBD1
TGTGCCAGCAGCCCGCACCCGACAGGGATCCCTGAAGCTTTCTTT
CASSPHPTGIPEAFF
>TRBJ1-6|TRBV6-5|.|TRBD1
TGTGCCAGCAGTTACGCCAGGGGGCAGGGTTCACCCCTCCACTTT
CASSYARGQGSPLHF
>TRBJ1-1|TRBV4-1|few|TRBD1
TGCGCCAGCAGCCAAGATGGGACAGCCTACACTGAAGCTTTCTTT
CASSQDGTAYTEAFF
>TRBJ2-5|TRBV6-5|.|TRBD2
TGTGCCAGCAGTTACGTAGCGGGGGATCAAGAGACCCAGTACTTC
CASSYVAGDQETQYF
>TRBJ1-5|TRBV7-2|.|TRBD1
TGTGCCAGCAGCCAGGACAGGGGAGGACAGCCCCAGCATTTT
CASSQDRGGQPQHF
>TRBJ2-7|TRBV5-4|.|TRBD1
TGTGCCAGCAGTAATCTCGGACAGGGGGCTTCCTACGAGCAGTACTTC
CASSNLGQGASYEQYF
>TRBJ2-3|TRBV7-9|few|TRBD2
TGTGCCAGCAGCCGACTAGCGGGCCGCACAGATACGCAGTATTTT
CASSRLAGRTDTQYF
>TRBJ2-3|TRBV6-5|.|TRBD1
TGTGCCAGCAGTTACTCAAGGACAGGGACAGATACGCAGTATTTT
CASSYSRTGTDTQYF
>TRBJ2-4|TRBV30|.|.
TGTGCCTGGAGCCTAGAGGGTCCTCAAAACATTCAGTACTTC
CAWSLEGPQNIQYF
>TRBJ1-1|TRBV11-2|.|.
TGTGCCAGCAGCTTAGGAGGGAGGCGCTTGAACACTGAAGCTTTCTTT
CASSLGGRRLNTEAFF